This is a list of T cell receptor beta chains from one sample in a study of CD8 T cells in Susac syndrome. TCRdb called the immunoSEQ multiplex PCR reads again in MiXCR, with one record for every CDR3 protein. The sample records roughly 130,000 distinct CDR3 sequences, more than 90% being singletons. The sequenced sample was CD4+ T cells from PBMCs. These receptor sequences come from a human donor in good health. The CDR3 runs from the conserved cysteine through the conserved F or W.

CASSLVGGVPNNEQFF | TRBJ2-1 | TRBV5-1
CAISDEFGTNEQYF | TRBJ2-7 | TRBV10-3
CSVRGQGVGTAFF | TRBJ1-1 | TRBV29-1
CASSYSKLSSGNTIYF | TRBJ1-3 | TRBV6-5
CSVDLPGDTQYF | TRBJ2-3 | TRBV29-1
CASSQVPSPSSYNEQFF | TRBJ2-1 | TRBV4-1
CASSSLTGKNGYTF | TRBJ1-2 | TRBV13
CASSEAAGSSYEQYF | TRBJ2-7 | TRBV6-5
CASRRDLNEQFF | TRBJ2-1 | TRBV12-3/TRBV12-4
CASSAGMTDGYTF | TRBJ1-2 | TRBV6-6
CASSVGEAGIGGTQYF | TRBJ2-5 | TRBV9
CASSLSGAYEAFF | TRBJ1-1 | TRBV5-1
CASSRGGLINEQFF | TRBJ2-1 | TRBV3-1
CATTGQVLNTGELFF | TRBJ2-2 | TRBV15
CATSRVNRGYADTQYF | TRBJ2-3 | TRBV15
CASGQGGVDEQYF | TRBJ2-7 | TRBV18
CASSYVVVDRGGSYEQYF | TRBJ2-7 | TRBV6-5
CASSLAASGEQYF | TRBJ2-7 | TRBV7-9
CASSLKEGNTGELFF | TRBJ2-2 | TRBV7-9
CASSELGALFF | TRBJ1-4 | TRBV2
CASSPTSFADTQYF | TRBJ2-3 | TRBV3-1
CASSRDRSYEQYF | TRBJ2-7 | TRBV18
CSASTGNQPQHF | TRBJ1-5 | TRBV20-1
CATWTQATYEQYF | TRBJ2-7 | TRBV6-1
CASSSRQGAYEQYF | TRBJ2-7 | TRBV12-3/TRBV12-4
CAISQTGGTEAFF | TRBJ1-1 | TRBV10-3
CASSYLGQGYNEQFF | TRBJ2-1 | TRBV6-6
CASAQPSPQYF | TRBJ2-5 | TRBV7-2
CASSLRGQTGELFF | TRBJ2-2 | TRBV5-1
CASSLSPGSSGYTF | TRBJ1-2 | TRBV28
CSARRGGSYEQYF | TRBJ2-7 | TRBV20-1
CASSFPGGAETQYF | TRBJ2-5 | TRBV28
CAWSVGGAGRQQPQHF | TRBJ1-5 | TRBV30
CASSGWTSYEQYF | TRBJ2-7 | TRBV2
CASKKGPGKNTIYF | TRBJ1-3 | TRBV28
CASSLGTAQETQYF | TRBJ2-5 | TRBV5-1
CASSQEGVPAGPKYF | TRBJ2-7 | TRBV4-1
CASSLPLERDTEAFF | TRBJ1-1 | TRBV27
CASSAHGTGVQETQYF | TRBJ2-5 | TRBV19
CASSRGQVGIPNYGYTF | TRBJ1-2 | TRBV5-1
CAWSVKDLRGEQYF | TRBJ2-7 | TRBV30
CASSPSPAGTVNTEAFF | TRBJ1-1 | TRBV18
CASSSDTGELFF | TRBJ2-2 | TRBV7-9
CSVRTGGNQPQHF | TRBJ1-5 | TRBV20-1
CASSFTGTQETQYF | TRBJ2-5 | TRBV27
CASSPPGQVDYTDTQYF | TRBJ2-3 | TRBV7-2
CASSLGGGNEQYF | TRBJ2-7 | TRBV28
CASSNPSETSSYNEQFF | TRBJ2-1 | TRBV19
CASSTERDPDVAKNIQYF | TRBJ2-4 | TRBV9